Below are 27 T cell receptor beta chains sequenced from a single sample in a study of blood T cell repertoires in COVID-19. Sequencing used immunoSEQ multiplex PCR; TCRdb keeps in-frame clones, though not all of them. The sample consists of under 300,000 clones, approximately 80% of them appearing once. The sequencing sample was made of peripheral blood. The source is a woman between 40 and 55 years old with active or convalescent COVID-19.

The chain joins TRBV7-9 to TRBJ2-6; 7 nucleotides align to TRBD1. In germline, CDR1 is SEHNR, CDR2 FQNEAQ (reference sequence). V lost 3 bases, J lost 4 bases, and 3 bases stayed unmatched. This CDR3 comprises 15 residues. The CDR3 region is CASSFTGEGANVLTF. The CDR3 nucleotides are TGTGCCAGCAGCTTTACAGGGGAAGGGGCCAACGTCCTGACTTTC.

The chain joins TRBV2 to TRBJ1-6; 7 bases match TRBD1. The CDR3 is 13 residues long. Germline assignment: CDR1 SNHLY and CDR2 FYNNEI. The junction had 3 bases not matched to a gene; V was cut back by 6 bases and J by 7 bases. The CDR3 sequence: CASSGTENSPLHF. The DNA for the CDR3 is TGTGCCAGCAGCGGGACAGAAAATTCACCCCTCCACTTT.

Only a few counts were recorded for this clone. The J gene is TRBJ1-6, the V gene TRBV6-5, with D tentatively TRBD1 (6 bases). Trimming stripped 8 bases from V and 6 bases from J, with 14 bases between. CDR3 size: 14 residues. Germline loops: CDR1 MNHEY, CDR2 SVGAGI. In DNA, the CDR3 is TGTGCCAGCCGCCTACAACAGGGTAATTCACCCCTCCACTTT. It translates to CASRLQQGNSPLHF.

J is TRBJ1-5 and V is TRBV6-5; D is unclear. CDR3 length: 14 residues. The germline gives CDR1 MNHEY, CDR2 SVGAGI. Trimming left V 6 bases short and J 0 bases short, with 9 bases between. The chain's CDR3 is CASRDTYSNQPQHF. The DNA of the CDR3 is TGTGCCAGCAGAGATACTTATAGCAATCAGCCCCAGCATTTT.

The chain links TRBV6-6 to TRBJ2-3; 10 positions match TRBD2. From germline, CDR1 is MNHNY and CDR2 SVGAGI (reference sequence). V was pared by 5 bases and J by 2 bases, with 10 bases of the junction left unmatched. The CDR3 consists of 17 residues. The chain's CDR3 is CASSRSLTSGYTDTQYF. In DNA form, the CDR3 reads TGTGCCAGCAGTCGAAGCCTGACTAGCGGGTACACAGATACGCAGTATTTT.

The chain has TRBV7-6 and TRBJ2-7; 9 bases fit TRBD2. Per the germline V gene, CDR1 is SGHVS and CDR2 is FNYEAQ. The V gene end was trimmed by 1 base and the J gene end by 6 bases; junction bases not matched to a gene: 10. The CDR3 is made up of 16 amino acids. CDR3 residues: CASSLVSAGGRVEQYF. The CDR3 nucleotides are TGTGCCAGCAGCTTAGTGAGCGCGGGGGGGAGGGTCGAGCAGTACTTC.

In the case of this clone: A read error may account for a junction end that differs from germline. This sequence joins TRBV6-5 and TRBJ1-1; D is unclear. This CDR3 spans 15 amino acids. The germline V gene encodes CDR1 MNHEY and CDR2 SVGAGI. The CDR3 region is CATSYVSGRFTEAFF. For the CDR3, the DNA is TGTGCCACCAGTTACGTCTCGGGTCGGTTCACTGAAGCTTTCTTT.

The V and J genes are TRBV5-1 and TRBJ2-1; 7 bases match TRBD1. Germline trimming cut 1 base from V and 5 bases from J; bases unmatched to any gene: 3. The CDR3 runs 14 residues. Germline V gives CDR1 SGHRS, CDR2 YFSETQ. CDR3 protein: CASSLSGTDNEQFF. As DNA, the CDR3 is TGCGCCAGCAGCTTGTCCGGGACAGACAATGAGCAGTTCTTC.

This clone is a singleton in its sample. The chain has TRBV5-5 and TRBJ2-1; tentatively, D is TRBD2 (6 bases). The CDR3 runs to 15 residues. V lost 6 bases, J lost 0 bases, and 13 bases lay in between. Germline V lookup: CDR1 SGHKS, CDR2 YYEKEE (reference sequence). In nucleotides, the CDR3 is TGTGCCAGCATCCCCCGGGAGAGCTCCTACAATGAGCAGTTCTTC. It specifies CASIPRESSYNEQFF. Variable domain in full (rest from reference TRBV5-5 and TRBJ2-1): DAGVTQSPTHLIKTRGQQVTLRCSPISGHKSVSWYQQVLGQGPQFIFQYYEKEERGRGNFPDRFSARQFPNYSSELNVNALLLGDSALYLCASIPRESSYNEQFFGPGTRLTVL.

The chain links TRBV2 to TRBJ1-6; TRBD1 matches at 9 bases. Per germline, CDR1 SNHLY and CDR2 FYNNEI. This CDR3 is built from 15 residues. J lost 7 bases, V lost 7 bases, and 8 bases had no gene match. The CDR3 nucleotides are TGTGCCAGCACTCTGGGACAGGGCACAAATTCACCCCTCCACTTT. The encoded protein is CASTLGQGTNSPLHF.

This chain links TRBV10-2 with TRBJ1-6, with 8 bases that match TRBD1. V lost 6 bases, J lost 11 bases, and 9 bases stayed unmatched. Per germline, CDR1 WSHSY and CDR2 SAAADI. The CDR3 spans 14 residues. The CDR3 DNA reads as TGCGCCAGCAGAATTGGACAGGGTTCGCCACCCCTCCACTTT. Translating gives CASRIGQGSPPLHF.

The V call is TRBV4-2, the J call TRBJ2-3, with 9 bases lining up with TRBD1. CDR3 length: 17 amino acids. Germline CDR1 and CDR2: LGHNA and YNFKEQ. Losses at the gene ends were 1 base for V and 5 bases for J; bases not matched to a gene: 10. The CDR3 DNA is TGTGCCAGCAGCCAAGGTGCCAGACAGGGGGGGCAAGATACGCAGTATTTT. It is translated as CASSQGARQGGQDTQYF.

This rearrangement joins TRBV4-1 to TRBJ2-1; 8 positions match TRBD2. V shed 0 bases and J 8 bases; nucleotides not matched to a gene: 3. CDR3 length: 14 amino acids. Germline V lookup: CDR1 MGHRA, CDR2 YSYEKL. CDR3 sequence reads: CASSQERGAYEQFF. The CDR3 DNA is TGCGCCAGCAGCCAAGAGCGGGGGGCCTATGAGCAGTTCTTC.

The chain uses TRBV28 and TRBJ2-7, with 8 bases identical to TRBD1. After removal of 5 bases from V and 7 bases from J, the junction contained 16 bases not matched to a gene. The V gene's germline CDR1 is MDHEN and CDR2 SYDVKM. The CDR3 extends over 16 amino acids. In nucleotides, the CDR3 is TGTGCCAGCAGTCCTCGAGGACAGGGATTCGCGAGTGAGCAGTACTTC. The encoded protein is CASSPRGQGFASEQYF.

The V gene is TRBV5-1, the J gene TRBJ1-5, with 8 bases lining up with TRBD1. The CDR3 loop spans 17 amino acids. With V trimmed by 4 bases and J by 0 bases, 9 bases remained unmatched. Germline V gene lookup returns CDR1 SGHRS and CDR2 YFSETQ. CDR3 amino acids: CASSLNRDRNSNQPQHF. CDR3 bases: TGCGCCAGCAGCCTCAACCGGGACAGGAATAGCAATCAGCCCCAGCATTTT.

This chain connects TRBV18 to TRBJ1-4, with 7 nucleotides matching TRBD1. The CDR3 covers 14 residues. V lost 3 bases and J lost 6; bases outside the gene matches: 4. The germline gives CDR1 KGHSH, CDR2 LQKENI. CDR3 protein: CASSPTGWDEKLFF. The CDR3 DNA follows: TGTGCCAGCTCACCGACAGGGTGGGATGAAAAACTGTTTTTT.

The J gene is TRBJ2-1, the V gene TRBV6-6; 9 nucleotides match TRBD1. V shed 6 bases, J shed 9 bases, and the junction held 12 bases outside the gene matches. The CDR3 is 15 residues long. Germline V gene sequence: CDR1 MNHNY, CDR2 SVGAGI (reference sequence). The CDR3 sequence is CASSGEQGASGEQFF. The CDR3 bases are TGTGCCAGCAGCGGGGAACAGGGGGCGTCTGGTGAGCAGTTCTTC.

The chain has TRBV7-9 and TRBJ1-1; TRBD1 aligns across 11 bases. After removal of 4 bases from V and 5 bases from J, the junction contained 3 bases not matched to a gene. CDR3 length: 14 residues. Per the germline V gene, CDR1 is SEHNR and CDR2 is FQNEAQ (reference sequence). The CDR3 DNA follows: TGTGCCAGCAGCTCGGACAGGGGGCGAACTGAAGCTTTCTTT. Translating it yields CASSSDRGRTEAFF.

The chain is built from TRBV30 and TRBJ1-4; D call uncertain. This CDR3 spans 14 amino acids. V dropped 1 base and J dropped 7 bases, with 13 bases sitting between them. Germline assignment: CDR1 GTSNPN and CDR2 SVGIG (reference sequence). The CDR3 region has the DNA TGTGCCTGGAGTGGAACTTTTGCTGGTGAAAAACTGTTTTTT. Protein: CAWSGTFAGEKLFF. Combining the CDR3 with reference TRBV30 and TRBJ1-4 gives the whole variable domain SQTIHQWPATLVQPVGSPLSLECTVEGTSNPNLYWYRQAAGRGLQLLFYSVGIGQISSEVPQNLSASRPQDRQFILSSKKLLLSDSGFYLCAWSGTFAGEKLFFGSGTQLSVL.

The CDR3 DNA follows: TGTGCCAGCAGTTTATTCAAGAGGAGCAATCAGCCCCAGCATTTT. Its translation is CASSLFKRSNQPQHF. The chain uses TRBV28 and TRBJ1-5; D remains unclear. Trimming cost V 1 base and J 1 base, with 8 bases left between them. Germline values: CDR1 MDHEN, CDR2 SYDVKM. The CDR3 is 15 amino acids. Filled out from reference TRBV28 and TRBJ1-5, the complete variable domain reads DVKVTQSSRYLVKRTGEKVFLECVQDMDHENMFWYRQDPGLGLRLIYFSYDVKMKEKGDIPEGYSVSREKKERFSLILESASTNQTSMYLCASSLFKRSNQPQHFGDGTRLSIL.

The rearrangement links TRBV7-3 to TRBJ2-3; maybe TRBD1 (5 bases). Trimming shortened V by 5 bases and J by 0 bases, and 21 bases separated the two germline ends. Germline V gives CDR1 SGHTA, CDR2 FQGTGA. CDR3 size: 18 residues. CDR3 residues: CASSPLVPGSASTDTQYF. CDR3 coding DNA: TGTGCCAGCAGCCCCCTTGTCCCAGGGTCGGCTAGCACAGATACGCAGTATTTT.

V gene TRBV21-1 combines with J gene TRBJ2-2; the listed D gene, TRBD1, was not tested against the DNA. TRBV21-1 is reported as a pseudogene. The CDR3 is 15 amino acids. The DNA of the CDR3 is TGTGCCAGCGTTTCGACAGGGGGGACGACCGGGGAGCTGTTTTTT. Protein product: CASVSTGGTTGELFF.

The chain joins TRBV6-4 to TRBJ2-3; 11 bases map to TRBD2. Germline assignment: CDR1 MRHNA and CDR2 SNTAGT. The CDR3 runs 17 residues. The V gene end was trimmed by 3 bases and the J gene end by 1 base; junction bases not matched to a gene: 6. The CDR3 loop reads CASSENSGGAGTDTQYF. CDR3 bases: TGTGCCAGCAGTGAAAATAGCGGGGGGGCCGGCACAGATACGCAGTATTTT.

In this sample, this clone turned up once. The chain employs TRBV11-3 and TRBJ2-3, with 8 bases that match TRBD1. V was clipped by 5 bases and J by 3 bases; unmatched bases: 4. The V gene's germline CDR1 is SGHNT and CDR2 YENEEA. The CDR3 extends over 14 amino acids. This CDR3 reads CASSVGQATDTQYF. The DNA of the CDR3 is TGTGCCAGCAGCGTGGGACAGGCGACAGATACGCAGTATTTT.

The chain carries TRBV9 and TRBJ1-2, with D maybe TRBD1 (6 bases). The CDR3 sequence is 17 residues long. Looked up from germline, CDR1 is SGDLS and CDR2 is YYNGEE. The ends were cut back, 5 bases at V and 4 bases at J, with 24 bases in the middle. CDR3 amino acids: CASSLDAGAQMGYGYTF. For the CDR3, the DNA is TGTGCCAGCAGTTTGGATGCAGGGGCGCAGATGGGCTATGGCTACACCTTC.

The chain employs TRBV13 and TRBJ2-7; 9 bases line up with TRBD1. The CDR3 is 16 amino acids. V shed 4 bases, J shed 2 bases, and the junction held 9 bases outside the gene matches. The V gene's germline CDR1 is PRHDT and CDR2 FYEKMQ (reference sequence). In DNA, the CDR3 is TGTGCCAGCAGCTCCCCCGGGACAGGGCGTACCTACGAGCAGTACTTC. It specifies CASSSPGTGRTYEQYF. Filled out from reference TRBV13 and TRBJ2-7, the complete variable domain reads AAGVIQSPRHLIKEKRETATLKCYPIPRHDTVYWYQQGPGQDPQFLISFYEKMQSDKGSIPDRFSAQQFSDYHSELNMSSLELGDSALYFCASSSPGTGRTYEQYFGPGTRLTVT.

The V gene is TRBV9, the J gene TRBJ2-1, with 8 bases that match TRBD1. The CDR3 sequence is 12 residues long. Trimming cost V 4 bases and J 12 bases; bases outside gene matches: 6. Germline CDR1 SGDLS, CDR2 YYNGEE. DNA of the CDR3: TGTGCCAGCAGCCCAGGGGGCCCCGGGCAGTTCTTC. Its translation: CASSPGGPGQFF.